This T cell receptor beta chain originates from a study of T cells in Graves' hyperthyroidism and ophthalmopathy. Trimming removed 6 bases from V and 5 bases from J; junction bases left unmatched: 15. Germline CDR1 and CDR2: DFQATT and SNEGSKA (reference sequence). The length of the CDR3 is 15 residues. Study results and limitations: Blood also held most thyroid clonotypes expanded beyond 0.001. Ophthalmopathy cases were set apart from stable hyperthyroidism by a 13 V-J model.

This clonotype was recorded only once. Its antigen is not identified. Absence of ophthalmopathy progression within 18 months defined stable Graves' hyperthyroidism. Clinical symptoms, serum thyroxine, TRAb, thyroid ultrasound and orbital computed tomography informed diagnoses. It was RNA transcripts that yielded the amplified TCR beta CDR3 regions. Initially, a first-round RT-PCR of the TCR CDR3 employed the HTBI primer set. TCRdb ran MiXCR on the multiplex PCR reads and lists one entry per CDR3 protein. The table records roughly 100,000 distinct CDR3 sequences, 35% to 50% of them present only once. This chain joins TRBV20-1 and TRBJ2-5; the match to TRBD2 covers 7 bases. Sequenced: peripheral blood or thyroid tissue (not recorded which). The receptor comes from a woman in her thirties with Graves' hyperthyroidism. The CDR3 here is CSARRRAGKKETQYF. In DNA form, the CDR3 reads TGCAGTGCCCGGCGGAGAGCGGGGAAAAAGGAGACCCAGTACTTC.